Each of the 24 T cell receptor beta chains below was sequenced from the same sample in a study of T cell responses to AZD1222 COVID-19 vaccine. Only in-frame clones appear in the TCRdb table, and some are missing; sequencing was by immunoSEQ multiplex PCR. This table holds 250,000 to 300,000 clones, almost 95% found once. The material was peripheral blood, obtained 28 days after the second AZD1222 dose. The receptors shown here come from an adult who received the AZD1222 COVID-19 vaccine.

This clone was observed once. This sequence joins TRBV5-4 and TRBJ2-5; 10 nucleotides match TRBD2. This CDR3 has 15 residues. Germline CDR1 reads SGHNT; CDR2 reads YYREEE (reference sequence). The V and J ends lost 0 bases and 3 bases, in that order; junction bases with no gene match: 2. The CDR3 reads CASSLGLAGKETQYF. CDR3 in DNA: TGTGCCAGCAGCTTGGGACTAGCGGGTAAAGAGACCCAGTACTTC.

The J gene is TRBJ2-6, the V gene TRBV3-1 (or the pseudogene TRBV3-2), with 7 bases matching TRBD1. CDR1 LGHDT and CDR2 YNNKEL come from the germline V gene (reference sequence). V was clipped by 5 bases and J by 2 bases; unmatched bases: 3. CDR3 size: 15 residues. The CDR3: CASSYRGPGANVLTF. CDR3 nucleotides: TGTGCCAGCAGCTACAGGGGACCTGGGGCCAACGTCCTGACTTTC.

The gene calls are TRBV7-6 and TRBJ2-1; 9 nucleotides agree with TRBD2. The germline V gene has CDR1 SGHVS and CDR2 FNYEAQ. Losses at the gene ends were 4 bases for V and 6 bases for J; bases not matched to a gene: 10. This CDR3 has 16 residues. CDR3 nucleotide sequence: TGTGCCAGCAGCTCTCCGACTAGCGGTGGGATCAATGAGCAGTTCTTC. It codes for CASSSPTSGGINEQFF. The full variable domain, in which reference TRBV7-6 and TRBJ2-1 provide the parts outside the CDR3, is GAGVSQSPRYKVTKRGQDVALRCDPISGHVSLYWYRQALGQGPEFLTYFNYEAQQDKSGLPNDRFSAERPEGSISTLTIQRTEQRDSAMYRCASSSPTSGGINEQFFGPGTRLTVL.

This clone was observed once. CDR3 sequence: CASSSPQGPLHF. CDR3 coding DNA: TGTGCCAGCAGTTCCCCCCAGGGACCCCTCCACTTT. This chain connects TRBV27 to TRBJ1-6; D is possibly TRBD1 (5 bases). CDR1 and CDR2 from the germline V gene are MNHEY and SMNVEV (reference sequence). The CDR3 contains 12 residues. V lost 4 bases and J 12 bases, leaving 10 bases between the germline ends.

This chain joins TRBV5-1 and TRBJ2-1, with D maybe TRBD1 (6 bases). V shed 1 base and J shed 2 bases, with 7 bases lying between them. CDR3 length equals 14 residues. Germline values: CDR1 SGHRS, CDR2 YFSETQ. CDR3 protein: CASSLRTAYNEQFF. Written as DNA, the CDR3 is TGCGCCAGCAGCTTGAGGACAGCCTACAATGAGCAGTTCTTC. The full variable domain, its missing parts supplied by reference TRBV5-1 and TRBJ2-1, is KAGVTQTPRYLIKTRGQQVTLSCSPISGHRSVSWYQQTPGQGLQFLFEYFSETQRNKGNFPGRFSGRQFSNSRSEMNVSTLELGDSALYLCASSLRTAYNEQFFGPGTRLTVL.

This chain links TRBV5-6 with TRBJ1-2; TRBD1 aligns across 7 bases. Trimming cost V 0 bases and J 0 bases; bases outside gene matches: 2. CDR1 and CDR2 from the germline V gene are SGHDT and YYEEEE. The CDR3 extends over 15 amino acids. The CDR3 protein is CASSLGGQSNYGYTF. The CDR3 nucleotides are TGTGCCAGCAGCTTGGGGGGACAGTCTAACTATGGCTACACCTTC.

The chain links TRBV5-1 to TRBJ2-1, with TRBD2 matching 8 bases. The CDR3 has 17 amino acids. The ends lost 2 bases at V and 8 bases at J; junction bases unmatched: 15. Germline CDR1 and CDR2: SGHRS and YFSETQ. This CDR3 reads CASSLGLTSAYGDEQFF. As DNA, the CDR3 is TGCGCCAGCAGCTTAGGACTGACTAGCGCCTATGGTGATGAGCAGTTCTTC.

The rearrangement uses TRBV10-3 and TRBJ1-3; TRBD1 matches 7 bases. Germline V CDR1 and CDR2: ENHRY, SYGVKD. The V and J ends lost 7 bases and 5 bases, in that order; junction bases with no gene match: 5. The CDR3 has 13 amino acids. The CDR3 DNA sequence: TGTGCCATCACCGGGACAGAGCGAAACACCATATATTTT. Its translation is CAITGTERNTIYF.

This rearrangement joins TRBV28 to TRBJ1-4; D is undetermined. Per the germline V gene, CDR1 is MDHEN and CDR2 is SYDVKM. The CDR3 has 14 residues. V was trimmed by 6 bases and J by 6 bases, leaving 14 bases between them. The CDR3 nucleotides are TGTGCCAGCAGCAGAACCCGTGGGCATGAAAAACTGTTTTTT. It translates to CASSRTRGHEKLFF.

V gene TRBV9 combines with J gene TRBJ2-7; perhaps TRBD1 as D (6 bases). The CDR3 length is 14 residues. The germline V and J ends were trimmed by 0 bases and 5 bases, with 12 bases remaining between them. Looked up from germline, CDR1 is SGDLS and CDR2 is YYNGEE. CDR3 in DNA: TGTGCCAGCAGCGTAGGGGGGCCTTTGGACGAGCAGTACTTC. Its protein product is CASSVGGPLDEQYF.

The chain recombines TRBV10-3 with TRBJ2-1; 10 bases map to TRBD1. The CDR3 runs 18 residues. V lost 4 bases and J lost 2; bases outside the gene matches: 11. The germline CDR1 and CDR2 sequences are ENHRY and SYGVKD. CDR3 amino acids: CAISGHGTGDSPYNEQFF. The CDR3 nucleotides are TGTGCCATCAGTGGCCACGGGACAGGGGATTCCCCCTACAATGAGCAGTTCTTC.

The CDR3 sequence is CASISGGGQFF. CDR3 sequence (DNA): TGTGCCAGCATTAGCGGGGGAGGGCAGTTCTTC. V usage is TRBV2 and J usage is TRBJ2-1; TRBD2 matches 9 bases. Germline V gene sequence: CDR1 SNHLY, CDR2 FYNNEI. The length of the CDR3 is 11 residues. The V gene end was trimmed by 7 bases and the J gene end by 12 bases; junction bases not matched to a gene: 4.

The chain uses TRBV3-1 (or the pseudogene TRBV3-2) and TRBJ2-5, with D perhaps matching TRBD2 (5 bases). The CDR3 contains 14 residues. V lost 0 bases and J lost 1, with 6 bases in between. Germline lookup yields CDR1 LGHDT and CDR2 YNNKEL (reference sequence). The CDR3 sequence is CASSQEDFQETQYF. The CDR3 DNA sequence: TGTGCCAGCAGCCAAGAGGACTTCCAAGAGACCCAGTACTTC.

In the case of this clone: Within the sample, other DNA sequences also encode this same CDR3. This chain joins TRBV25-1 and TRBJ2-7; D uncertain. Germline V gene data show CDR1 as MGHDK and CDR2 as SYGVNS. The V and J ends lost 3 bases and 4 bases respectively, with 4 bases between them. This CDR3 has 11 residues. DNA of the CDR3: TGTGCCAGCAGTGAGGGGTACGAGCAGTACTTC. Its protein is CASSEGYEQYF.

The CDR3: CASSTRLAGSSYNEQFF. The CDR3 DNA is TGTGCCAGCAGCACTAGACTAGCGGGCAGCTCCTACAATGAGCAGTTCTTC. The chain carries TRBV28 and TRBJ2-1; 10 nucleotides line up with TRBD2. V trimming: 6 bases; J trimming: 0 bases; junction bases outside the gene matches: 8. This CDR3 spans 17 amino acids. Looked up from germline, CDR1 is MDHEN and CDR2 is SYDVKM.

The J gene is TRBJ2-1, the V gene TRBV9; D is unclear. CDR3 size: 15 residues. The V end was cut by 0 bases, the J end by 2 bases, with 9 bases between. Germline values: CDR1 SGDLS, CDR2 YYNGEE. In DNA, the CDR3 is TGTGCCAGCAGCGTAGTACCAGGCCCCTACAATGAGCAGTTCTTC. It encodes CASSVVPGPYNEQFF.

The chain recombines TRBV12-3 or TRBV12-4 with TRBJ2-7; possible D gene TRBD2, 7 bases. V gave up 4 bases and J gave up 3 bases, with 10 bases separating them. The CDR3 has 13 amino acids. CDR3 nucleotide sequence: TGTGCCAGCAGTTCGGGGGGCCTCTACGAGCAGTACTTC. Translation gives CASSSGGLYEQYF.

The sample holds a few counts of this clone. This chain connects TRBV15 to TRBJ2-7; weak D call: TRBD2 (6 bases). Germline V CDR1 and CDR2: LNHNV, YYDKDF (reference sequence). V lost 0 bases to trimming and J lost 7 bases, with 13 bases between them. This CDR3 comprises 14 residues. For the CDR3, the DNA is TGTGCCACCAGCAGAGATCAAGGGGCGGGGGAGCAGTACTTC. As protein: CATSRDQGAGEQYF.

The rearrangement uses TRBV28 and TRBJ1-1, with D unclear. V lost 7 bases, J lost 5 bases, and 11 bases lay in between. CDR3 length equals 12 residues. The germline CDR1 and CDR2 sequences are MDHEN and SYDVKM. CDR3: CASTLGLTEAFF. The CDR3 DNA sequence: TGTGCCAGCACCCTGGGCCTGACTGAAGCTTTCTTT.

The V call is TRBV4-1, the J call TRBJ1-4; the D gene is possibly TRBD1 (5 bases). Germline-derived CDR1 and CDR2 are MGHRA and YSYEKL. CDR3 length: 13 residues. V lost 4 bases and J 8 bases, leaving 11 bases between the germline ends. CDR3 DNA: TGCGCCAGCAGCCTGACCCAGGGCGAAAAACTGTTTTTT. It specifies CASSLTQGEKLFF.

V and J are TRBV27 and TRBJ2-6; weak D call: TRBD1 (6 bases). Germline V lookup: CDR1 MNHEY, CDR2 SMNVEV (reference sequence). CDR3 size: 15 residues. The ends were cut back, 3 bases at V and 2 bases at J, with 8 bases in the middle. The CDR3 region is CASSFEGAGANVLTF. CDR3 coding DNA: TGTGCCAGCAGTTTTGAGGGGGCTGGGGCCAACGTCCTGACTTTC.

The V and J genes are TRBV27 and TRBJ1-5, with D possibly being TRBD1 (5 bases). The CDR3 loop spans 15 amino acids. The V end was cut by 0 bases, the J end by 0 bases, with 6 bases between. Germline-derived CDR1 and CDR2 are MNHEY and SMNVEV (reference sequence). CDR3 nucleotide sequence: TGTGCCAGCAGTTTATCGGGGGATAGCAATCAGCCCCAGCATTTT. Its translation: CASSLSGDSNQPQHF.

The chain is built from TRBV18 and TRBJ1-1; a weak D match, TRBD1 (5 bases). Germline values: CDR1 KGHSH, CDR2 LQKENI. Deletions cut 3 bases from V and 2 bases from J, with 13 bases between. The CDR3 runs 15 residues. The CDR3 sequence: CASSPVEGINTEAFF. The CDR3, as DNA: TGTGCCAGCTCACCGGTAGAGGGGATTAACACTGAAGCTTTCTTT.

This clone was counted only a few times. This chain joins TRBV9 and TRBJ2-1, with D possibly being TRBD2 (6 bases). The CDR3 is made up of 13 amino acids. Germline loops: CDR1 SGDLS, CDR2 YYNGEE. V was pared by 3 bases and J by 5 bases, with 9 bases between. CDR3 residues: CASSGRGNNEQFF. As DNA, the CDR3 is TGTGCCAGCAGCGGGAGGGGCAACAATGAGCAGTTCTTC.